This T cell receptor (beta chain) was profiled in a study of cytomegalovirus exposure and HLA in healthy donors. General study points: Earlier findings revealed that most TCR beta V segments proved productive either about 87% or about 30% of the time. Excluded were some V segments that proved indistinguishable, including TRBV6-2 and TRBV6-3. Clonal expansion, a later analysis showed, was greater in HLA-associated TCR beta chains than in equally common others.

Germline CDR1 and CDR2: KGHSH and LQKENI. V dropped 4 bases and J dropped 0 bases, with 13 bases sitting between them. The CDR3 runs to 16 residues. With regard to this clone: Its antigen is not known.

PCR involved 60 Vbeta and 13 Jbeta primers. The protocol was immunoSEQ multiplex PCR, while the TCRdb copy is restricted to in-frame clones and leaves out a portion. The repertoire holds 150,000 to 200,000 clones, around 82% seen once, with approximately 0.26% in the top ten. This rearrangement joins TRBV18 to TRBJ1-3; D uncertain. The sequence was collected from a boy aged 10-17 years in good health and CMV-seronegative. The sequenced sample consisted of PBMCs. This CDR3 reads CASSHLGEASGNTIYF. CDR3 nucleotides: TGTGCCAGCTCACACCTCGGGGAGGCCTCTGGAAACACCATATATTTT.